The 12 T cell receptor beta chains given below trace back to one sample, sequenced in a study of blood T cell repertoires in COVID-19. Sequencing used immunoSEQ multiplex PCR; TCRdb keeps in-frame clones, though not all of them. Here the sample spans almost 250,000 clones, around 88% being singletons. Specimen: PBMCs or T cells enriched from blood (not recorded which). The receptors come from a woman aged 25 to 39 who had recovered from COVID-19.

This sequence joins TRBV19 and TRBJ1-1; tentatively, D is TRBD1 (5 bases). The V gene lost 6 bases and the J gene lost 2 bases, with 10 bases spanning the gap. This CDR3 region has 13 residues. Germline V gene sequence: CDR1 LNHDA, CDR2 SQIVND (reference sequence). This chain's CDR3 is CASRATANTEAFF. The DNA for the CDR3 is TGTGCCAGTAGGGCGACAGCTAACACTGAAGCTTTCTTT.

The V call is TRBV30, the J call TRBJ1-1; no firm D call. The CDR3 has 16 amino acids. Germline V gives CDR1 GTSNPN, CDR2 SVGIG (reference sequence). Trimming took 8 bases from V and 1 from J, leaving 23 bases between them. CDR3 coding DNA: TGTGCCCTGACGTCGTTTTCTCCAGGCGCGAACACTGAAGCTTTCTTT. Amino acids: CALTSFSPGANTEAFF.

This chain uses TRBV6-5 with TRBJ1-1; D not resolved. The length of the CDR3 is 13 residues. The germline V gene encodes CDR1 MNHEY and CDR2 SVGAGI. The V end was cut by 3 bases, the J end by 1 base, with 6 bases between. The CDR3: CASSYRANTEAFF. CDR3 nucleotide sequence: TGTGCCAGCAGTTATCGAGCGAACACTGAAGCTTTCTTT.

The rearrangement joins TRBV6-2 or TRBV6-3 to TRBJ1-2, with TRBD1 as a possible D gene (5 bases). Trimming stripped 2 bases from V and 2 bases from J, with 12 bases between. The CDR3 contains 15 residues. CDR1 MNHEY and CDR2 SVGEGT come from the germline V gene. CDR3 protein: CASSYGPGLNYGYTF. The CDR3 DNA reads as TGTGCCAGCAGTTACGGACCGGGACTGAACTATGGCTACACCTTC.

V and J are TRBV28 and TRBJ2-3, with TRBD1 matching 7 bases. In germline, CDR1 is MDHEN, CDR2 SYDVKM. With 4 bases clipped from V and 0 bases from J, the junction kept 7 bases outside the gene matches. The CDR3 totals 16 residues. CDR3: CASSSWTGRSTDTQYF. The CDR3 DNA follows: TGTGCCAGCAGTTCTTGGACAGGCCGAAGCACAGATACGCAGTATTTT.

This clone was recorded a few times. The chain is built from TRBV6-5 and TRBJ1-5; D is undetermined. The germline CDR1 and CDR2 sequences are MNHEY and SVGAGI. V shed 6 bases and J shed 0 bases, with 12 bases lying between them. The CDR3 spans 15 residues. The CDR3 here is CASRAVEGSNQPQHF. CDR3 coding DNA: TGTGCCAGCAGAGCGGTGGAGGGTAGCAATCAGCCCCAGCATTTT.

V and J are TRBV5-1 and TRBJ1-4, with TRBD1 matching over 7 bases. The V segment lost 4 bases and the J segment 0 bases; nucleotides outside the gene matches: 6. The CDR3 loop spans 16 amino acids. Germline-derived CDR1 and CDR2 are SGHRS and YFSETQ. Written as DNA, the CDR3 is TGCGCCAGCAGCGTACAGGGACAGTCAACTAATGAAAAACTGTTTTTT. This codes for CASSVQGQSTNEKLFF.

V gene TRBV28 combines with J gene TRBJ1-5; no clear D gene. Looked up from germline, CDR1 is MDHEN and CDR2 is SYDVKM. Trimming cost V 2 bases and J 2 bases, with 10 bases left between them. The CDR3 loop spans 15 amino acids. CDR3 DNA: TGTGCCAGCAGTTTAGGTGGGGAGGGCAATCAGCCCCAGCATTTT. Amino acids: CASSLGGEGNQPQHF.

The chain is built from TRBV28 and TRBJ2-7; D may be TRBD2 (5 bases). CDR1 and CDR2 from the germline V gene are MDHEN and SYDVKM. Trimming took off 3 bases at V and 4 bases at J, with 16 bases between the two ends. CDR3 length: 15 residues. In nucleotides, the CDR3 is TGTGCCAGCAGTTTGTCTGGAGGTTTAGGATACGAGCAGTACTTC. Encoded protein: CASSLSGGLGYEQYF.

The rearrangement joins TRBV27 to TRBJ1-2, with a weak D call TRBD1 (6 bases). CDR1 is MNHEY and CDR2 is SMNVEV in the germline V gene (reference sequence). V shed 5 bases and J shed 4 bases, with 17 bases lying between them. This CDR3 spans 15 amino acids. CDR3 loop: CASSPQQGRVYGYTF. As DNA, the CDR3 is TGTGCCAGCAGTCCTCAACAGGGTCGCGTCTATGGCTACACCTTC.

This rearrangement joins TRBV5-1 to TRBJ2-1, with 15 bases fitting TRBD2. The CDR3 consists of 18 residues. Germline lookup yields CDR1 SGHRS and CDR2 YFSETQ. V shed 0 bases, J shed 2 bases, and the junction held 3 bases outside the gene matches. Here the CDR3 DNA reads TGCGCCAGCAGCTTGGGGACTAGCGGGAGGGCAGCCTACAATGAGCAGTTCTTC. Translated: CASSLGTSGRAAYNEQFF. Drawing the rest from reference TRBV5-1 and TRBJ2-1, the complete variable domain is KAGVTQTPRYLIKTRGQQVTLSCSPISGHRSVSWYQQTPGQGLQFLFEYFSETQRNKGNFPGRFSGRQFSNSRSEMNVSTLELGDSALYLCASSLGTSGRAAYNEQFFGPGTRLTVL.

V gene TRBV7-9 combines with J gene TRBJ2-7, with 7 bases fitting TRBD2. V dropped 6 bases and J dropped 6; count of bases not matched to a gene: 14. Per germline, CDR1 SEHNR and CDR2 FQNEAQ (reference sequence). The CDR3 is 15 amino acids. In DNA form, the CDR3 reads TGTGCCAGCAGGATGATAGCGGGCGCCCCAAGCGAGCAGTACTTC. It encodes CASRMIAGAPSEQYF.